Given below is one T cell receptor (beta chain) in context. PCR was performed using 60 Vbeta and 13 Jbeta primers. Measured with immunoSEQ multiplex PCR; TCRdb has only the in-frame clones, and not every one. Seen here are 120,000 or so clones, roughly 80% observed once, and the top ten hold 1.8%. The CDR3 extends over 13 amino acids. Germline loops: CDR1 SNHLY, CDR2 FYNNEI. V lost 6 bases and J 3 bases, leaving 11 bases between the germline ends. The entry originates in a study of cytomegalovirus exposure and HLA in healthy donors. This chain connects TRBV2 to TRBJ1-1; TRBD1 might be the D (5 bases). The specimen was PBMCs. This receptor was identified in a man aged 18 to 30 in good health and CMV-seronegative. The DNA for the CDR3 is TGTGCCAGCAGGCCAGGGTCATACACTGAAGCTTTCTTT. Its protein is CASRPGSYTEAFF.